Below, one T cell receptor (beta chain) is given with its context. Its cognate antigen is unknown. Distinct nucleotide sequences in the sample also encode this CDR3. This sample was included in a study of CD8+ T cells in alopecia areata. Findings of the study overall: Tofacitinib significantly lowered scalp clonality and expanded CD8+ clones among the top 100. Especially in alopecia totalis/universalis, lesional scalp showed greater clonality than normal scalp did.

It was cDNA, reverse transcribed from extracted RNA, that served as the sequencing template. Repertoires were generated with immunoSEQ multiplex PCR, while TCRdb's copy carries only in-frame clones and drops some. The data hold roughly 200,000 clones, with approximately 60% observed a single time. Treatment given: oral pan-JAK inhibitor, 5-10 mg twice daily. Researchers gathered lesional scalp punch biopsies and peripheral blood from patients with alopecia areata. This CDR3 is 14 amino acids long. The V gene lost 3 bases and the J gene lost 2 bases, with 13 bases spanning the gap. The germline gives CDR1 GTSNPN, CDR2 SVGIG (reference sequence).

The V gene is TRBV30, the J gene TRBJ1-1, with D unclear. This clonotype originated in a human donor with alopecia areata. Here the sequenced sample was CD4+ T cells sorted from blood, taken at week 4, from a patient treated with tofacitinib. The CDR3 loop is CAWSVGRLNTEAFF. CDR3 DNA: TGTGCCTGGAGCGTTGGTAGACTAAACACTGAAGCTTTCTTT.